The 18 T cell receptor beta chains given below trace back to one sample, sequenced in a study of shared clonotypes between healthy human individuals. Profiling relied on immunoSEQ multiplex PCR, and the TCRdb table lists in-frame clones only, not all of them. Altogether about 2.2 million clones are present, 85% to 95% being singletons, with the ten largest covering 1.5% to 2%. Terminally differentiated effector memory CD45RA+ cells were excluded from the naive CD8 cells, which were CD45RO-negative and positively selected for CCR7. Sequencing was done on a sample of naive CD8+ T cells from PBMCs. Receptor source: a man between 18 and 35 years old in good health. Some clones in this sample may be carry-over from other donors' samples.

For this clone: With a much larger clone just one base away, this may be a read error. The sample contains more than one DNA sequence encoding this CDR3. The V gene is TRBV27, the J gene TRBJ1-1; unclear D gene. The V end lost 0 bases, the J end lost 2 bases, and 4 bases lay between the germline ends. Per the germline V gene, CDR1 is MNHEY and CDR2 is SMNVEV (reference sequence). The CDR3 loop spans 13 amino acids. The chain's CDR3 is CASSLSVNTEAFF. The CDR3 DNA is TGTGCCAGCAGTTTATCGGTTAACACTGAAGCTTTCTTT.

This rearrangement joins TRBV10-3 to TRBJ2-7; the match to TRBD1 covers 9 bases. In germline, CDR1 is ENHRY, CDR2 SYGVKD. The V and J ends lost 6 bases and 4 bases, in that order; junction bases with no gene match: 4. The CDR3 length is 13 residues. The CDR3 DNA reads as TGTGCCATCAGCACAGGGGGCGAGTACGAGCAGTACTTC. Its translation: CAISTGGEYEQYF.

This clone has a handful of counts. The chain uses TRBV2 and TRBJ1-1; D gene uncertain. Looked up from germline, CDR1 is SNHLY and CDR2 is FYNNEI. With 4 bases removed from V and 3 bases from J, the gap between germline ends came to 24 bases. The CDR3 spans 18 residues. CDR3 DNA sequence: TGTGCCAGCAGTGGATCGGCCGAGATACTTGGTGGGGACACTGAAGCTTTCTTT. This translates into CASSGSAEILGGDTEAFF. The full variable domain, with the rest looked up from reference TRBV2 and TRBJ1-1, is EPEVTQTPSHQVTQMGQEVILRCVPISNHLYFYWYRQILGQKVEFLVSFYNNEISEKSEIFDDQFSVERPDGSNFTLKIRSTKLEDSAMYFCASSGSAEILGGDTEAFFGQGTRLTVV.

The V call is TRBV10-3, the J call TRBJ1-6; D might be TRBD1 (5 bases). The CDR3 covers 13 residues. Germline lookup yields CDR1 ENHRY and CDR2 SYGVKD. The ends were cut back, 6 bases at V and 3 bases at J, with 6 bases in the middle. The CDR3 DNA reads TGTGCCATCAGCGACAGCTATAATTCACCCCTCCACTTT. Translating it yields CAISDSYNSPLHF.

V usage is TRBV28 and J usage is TRBJ1-1; 9 bases are a match to TRBD1. The germline CDR1 and CDR2 sequences are MDHEN and SYDVKM. V shed 8 bases and J 0 bases; nucleotides not matched to a gene: 16. CDR3 length: 18 amino acids. The CDR3: CASPPARTGDAMNTEAFF. In DNA, the CDR3 is TGTGCCAGCCCACCTGCCAGGACAGGGGACGCCATGAACACTGAAGCTTTCTTT.

The genes are TRBV7-9 and TRBJ2-1; 7 bases agree with TRBD2. The CDR3 consists of 16 residues. Germline V gene lookup returns CDR1 SEHNR and CDR2 FQNEAQ (reference sequence). Unmatched junction bases numbered 13, after V lost 5 bases and J lost 6 bases. CDR3 region: CASSAPTRREVNEQFF. The CDR3 DNA is TGTGCCAGCAGCGCACCTACTAGACGGGAGGTCAATGAGCAGTTCTTC.

The gene calls are TRBV12-5 and TRBJ2-7; D remains unclear. CDR3 size: 12 residues. From germline, CDR1 is LGHNT and CDR2 FRNRAP. With 6 bases removed from V and 4 bases from J, the gap between germline ends came to 10 bases. The chain's CDR3 is CASGLYGYEQYF. Here the CDR3 DNA reads TGTGCTAGTGGACTCTACGGTTACGAGCAGTACTTC.

The rearrangement joins TRBV19 to TRBJ2-3; 7 bases are shared with TRBD2. This CDR3 has 17 residues. Trimming at V came to 5 bases and at J to 2 bases, leaving 13 bases not matched to a gene. CDR1 and CDR2 (germline): LNHDA, SQIVND (reference sequence). The CDR3 loop is CASSPGREGVDTDTQYF. In DNA, the CDR3 is TGTGCCAGTAGTCCCGGAAGGGAGGGAGTAGACACAGATACGCAGTATTTT. Full variable domain (remainder filled in from reference TRBV19 and TRBJ2-3): DGGITQSPKYLFRKEGQNVTLSCEQNLNHDAMYWYRQDPGQGLRLIYYSQIVNDFQKGDIAEGYSVSREKKESFPLTVTSAQKNPTAFYLCASSPGREGVDTDTQYFGPGTRLTVL.

The rearrangement joins TRBV4-3 to TRBJ2-7; 13 nucleotides line up with TRBD2. V lost 3 bases, J lost 2 bases, and 4 bases stayed unmatched. Germline V gene data show CDR1 as LGHNA and CDR2 as YSLEER. This CDR3 spans 16 amino acids. CDR3 DNA sequence: TGCGCCAGCAGCCACACTAGCGGGAGGGCAACCTACGAGCAGTACTTC. Encoded protein: CASSHTSGRATYEQYF.

This rearrangement joins TRBV29-1 to TRBJ1-5; weak D call: TRBD1 (6 bases). Germline-derived CDR1 and CDR2 are SQVTM and ANQGSEA. V lost 4 bases, J lost 1 base, and 11 bases lay in between. CDR3 length equals 14 residues. CDR3 bases: TGCAGCGTTGGTGGCAGGGGAAGCAATCAGCCCCAGCATTTT. Its translation is CSVGGRGSNQPQHF.

The chain joins TRBV10-3 to TRBJ2-2; the match to TRBD2 covers 7 bases. CDR1 and CDR2 from the germline V gene are ENHRY and SYGVKD. With 3 bases clipped from V and 3 bases from J, the junction kept 10 bases outside the gene matches. CDR3 length: 17 residues. The CDR3 bases are TGTGCCATCAGTGATATGCAGGGAGGGTCGGACACCGGGGAGCTGTTTTTT. This translates into CAISDMQGGSDTGELFF.

V is TRBV4-1 and J is TRBJ2-1; D gene uncertain. V lost 3 bases to trimming and J lost 5 bases, with 14 bases between them. CDR3 length: 15 residues. Looked up from germline, CDR1 is MGHRA and CDR2 is YSYEKL. This CDR3 reads CASSQVTAGHNEQFF. The CDR3 nucleotides are TGCGCCAGCAGCCAGGTTACGGCTGGGCACAATGAGCAGTTCTTC.

V and J are TRBV4-3 and TRBJ2-2; maybe TRBD1 (6 bases). V dropped 6 bases and J dropped 1 base, with 9 bases sitting between them. The CDR3 covers 14 residues. Germline loops: CDR1 LGHNA, CDR2 YSLEER. This CDR3 is CASRVGQNTGELFF. Here the CDR3 DNA reads TGCGCCAGCAGGGTGGGACAGAACACCGGGGAGCTGTTTTTT.

The chain combines TRBV7-8 with TRBJ1-2; 7 bases agree with TRBD1. The CDR3 is made up of 14 amino acids. Trimming took 3 bases from V and 1 from J; bases not matched to a gene: 2. The germline gives CDR1 SGHVS, CDR2 FQNEAQ. This CDR3 reads CASSFRDSNYGYTF. The CDR3 nucleotides are TGTGCCAGCAGCTTCCGGGACAGTAACTATGGCTACACCTTC.

This chain links TRBV6-1 with TRBJ2-7; D uncertain. Deletions cut 8 bases from V and 5 bases from J, with 10 bases between. This CDR3 has 11 residues. Germline CDR1 MNHNS, CDR2 SASEGT. Here the CDR3 DNA reads TGTGCCAGCGGTCGTCCCCACGAGCAGTACTTC. Its translation is CASGRPHEQYF.

The chain has TRBV5-1 and TRBJ1-2; D is perhaps TRBD1 (6 bases). This CDR3 has 14 amino acids. Per germline, CDR1 SGHRS and CDR2 YFSETQ. V lost 0 bases to trimming and J lost 2 bases, with 8 bases between them. CDR3 nucleotide sequence: TGCGCCAGCAGCTTGGGGACAGTCAACTATGGCTACACCTTC. It is translated as CASSLGTVNYGYTF.

The rearrangement uses TRBV7-6 and TRBJ2-2; possibly TRBD2 for D (5 bases). The CDR3 covers 11 residues. CDR1 and CDR2 from the germline V gene are SGHVS and FNYEAQ. V shed 5 bases and J shed 10 bases, with 8 bases lying between them. CDR3 loop: CASSPGLELFF. The CDR3 nucleotides are TGTGCCAGCAGCCCGGGGTTGGAGCTGTTTTTT.

The DNA for the CDR3 is TGTGCCAGCAGCTTACCCCCAGGGAGGGAGACTGAAGCTTTCTTT. Protein product: CASSLPPGRETEAFF. V usage is TRBV7-9 and J usage is TRBJ1-1, with D possibly TRBD1 on 5 matching bases. V was shortened by 2 bases and J by 5 bases, with 15 bases between the two germline ends. The CDR3 totals 15 residues. CDR1 SEHNR and CDR2 FQNEAQ come from the germline V gene (reference sequence).